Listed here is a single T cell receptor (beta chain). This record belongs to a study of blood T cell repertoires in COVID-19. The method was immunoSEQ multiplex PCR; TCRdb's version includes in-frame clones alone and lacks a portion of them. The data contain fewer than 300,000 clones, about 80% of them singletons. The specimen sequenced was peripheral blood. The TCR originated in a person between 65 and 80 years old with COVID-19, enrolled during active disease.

The CDR3 protein is CASSITGEQYF. CDR3 sequence (DNA): TGTGCCAGTAGTATCACAGGAGAGCAGTATTTT. This chain connects TRBV19 to TRBJ2-3; the D gene is possibly TRBD1 (5 bases). CDR1 LNHDA and CDR2 SQIVND come from the germline V gene (reference sequence). CDR3 size: 11 residues. Trimming shortened V by 3 bases and J by 11 bases, and 9 bases separated the two germline ends.